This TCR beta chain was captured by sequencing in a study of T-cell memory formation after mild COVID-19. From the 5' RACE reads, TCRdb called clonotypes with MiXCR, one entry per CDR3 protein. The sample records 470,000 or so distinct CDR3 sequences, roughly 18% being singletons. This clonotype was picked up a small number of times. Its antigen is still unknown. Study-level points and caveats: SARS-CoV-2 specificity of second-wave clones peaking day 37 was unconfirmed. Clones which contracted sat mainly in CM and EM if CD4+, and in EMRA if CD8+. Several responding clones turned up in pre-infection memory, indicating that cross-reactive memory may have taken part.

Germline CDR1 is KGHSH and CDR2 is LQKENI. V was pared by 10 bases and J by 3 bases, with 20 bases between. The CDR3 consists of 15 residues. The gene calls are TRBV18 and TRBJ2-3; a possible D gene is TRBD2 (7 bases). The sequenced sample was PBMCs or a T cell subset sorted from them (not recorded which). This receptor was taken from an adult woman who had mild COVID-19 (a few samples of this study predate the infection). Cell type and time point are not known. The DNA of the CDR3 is TGTGCCACCCAACCCGGGGGGACAAGGACAGATACGCAGTATTTT. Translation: CATQPGGTRTDTQYF.